This is a list of T cell receptor beta chains from one sample in a study of T cell changes during pregnancy in multiple sclerosis. The repertoire was sequenced with immunoSEQ multiplex PCR; TCRdb's copy has only in-frame clones and lacks some. The sample lists around 62,000 clones; around 89% were seen once. Sequences were derived from peripheral blood, sampled in the first trimester of pregnancy. Every receptor here comes from a female donor with multiple sclerosis, enrolled in a pregnancy study. The CDR3 runs from the conserved cysteine through the conserved F or W. A D gene is named only where the DNA matches it firmly. Only part of the rows carry a size: once, few, many, or a class if the clone is expanded.

v_gene: TRBV4-3
d_gene: .
abundance: few
j_gene: TRBJ2-5
CDR3aa: CASSQAPLRTQYF
CDR3nt: TGCGCCAGCAGCCAAGCCCCTTTGAGGACCCAGTACTTC

v_gene: TRBV9
d_gene: .
abundance: .
j_gene: TRBJ2-1
CDR3aa: CASRDTNRGEQFF
CDR3nt: TGTGCCAGCAGGGATACAAACCGGGGTGAGCAGTTCTTC

v_gene: TRBV4-1
d_gene: .
abundance: .
j_gene: TRBJ2-5
CDR3aa: CASSQDPGDQETQYF
CDR3nt: TGCGCCAGCAGCCAAGACCCCGGTGACCAAGAGACCCAGTACTTC

v_gene: TRBV2
d_gene: .
abundance: .
j_gene: TRBJ2-5
CDR3aa: CASSEQRTDVTQYF
CDR3nt: TGTGCCAGCAGTGAACAACGGACTGACGTGACCCAGTACTTC

v_gene: TRBV6-4
d_gene: .
abundance: .
j_gene: TRBJ1-2
CDR3aa: CASSADGGSYGYTF
CDR3nt: TGTGCCAGCAGTGCCGACGGGGGGTCCTATGGCTACACCTTC

v_gene: TRBV19
d_gene: .
abundance: .
j_gene: TRBJ2-3
CDR3aa: CASSIHQRNTDTQYF
CDR3nt: TGTGCCAGTAGTATACATCAGCGGAACACAGATACGCAGTATTTT

v_gene: TRBV29-1
d_gene: .
abundance: .
j_gene: TRBJ2-2
CDR3aa: CSVEEQVPGELFF
CDR3nt: TGCAGCGTTGAAGAACAGGTTCCCGGGGAGCTGTTTTTT

v_gene: TRBV5-4
d_gene: TRBD2
abundance: .
j_gene: TRBJ2-3
CDR3aa: CASSLRLAGSTDTQYF
CDR3nt: TGTGCCAGCAGCCTCAGACTAGCGGGGTCCACAGATACGCAGTATTTT

v_gene: TRBV6-1
d_gene: .
abundance: .
j_gene: TRBJ2-5
CDR3aa: CAIRVAPQETQYF
CDR3nt: TGTGCCATCCGGGTGGCTCCGCAAGAGACCCAGTACTTC

v_gene: TRBV7-2
d_gene: .
abundance: medium-sized
j_gene: TRBJ1-6
CDR3aa: CASRLQGAYSPLHF
CDR3nt: TGTGCCAGCAGGCTACAGGGTGCATATTCACCCCTCCACTTT

v_gene: TRBV19
d_gene: .
abundance: .
j_gene: TRBJ2-1
CDR3aa: CASSILQDNEQFF
CDR3nt: TGTGCCAGTAGTATTCTCCAGGACAATGAGCAGTTCTTC

v_gene: TRBV5-6
d_gene: .
abundance: .
j_gene: TRBJ1-1
CDR3aa: CASSSFWNTEAFF
CDR3nt: TGTGCCAGCAGCTCCTTTTGGAACACTGAAGCTTTCTTT

v_gene: TRBV11-2
d_gene: TRBD1
abundance: .
j_gene: TRBJ2-7
CDR3aa: CASSSTGGVYEQYF
CDR3nt: TGTGCCAGCAGCTCGACAGGGGGCGTCTACGAGCAGTACTTC

v_gene: TRBV15
d_gene: TRBD1
abundance: once
j_gene: TRBJ2-1
CDR3aa: CATSRGPGGVAEQFF
CDR3nt: TGTGCCACCAGCAGAGGCCCAGGGGGAGTCGCTGAGCAGTTCTTC

v_gene: TRBV5-1
d_gene: .
abundance: .
j_gene: TRBJ1-2
CDR3aa: CASSLDPLSYGYTF
CDR3nt: TGCGCCAGCAGCTTGGATCCACTCTCGTATGGCTACACCTTC

v_gene: TRBV27
d_gene: TRBD1
abundance: .
j_gene: TRBJ1-5
CDR3aa: CASKGQSNQPQHF
CDR3nt: TGTGCCAGCAAGGGACAGAGCAATCAGCCCCAGCATTTT

v_gene: TRBV5-1
d_gene: TRBD1
abundance: .
j_gene: TRBJ2-2
CDR3aa: CASKGGVITGELFF
CDR3nt: TGCGCCAGCAAAGGGGGCGTAATCACCGGGGAGCTGTTTTTT

v_gene: TRBV5-1
d_gene: TRBD1
abundance: .
j_gene: TRBJ2-7
CDR3aa: CASSSRDRGRDYEQYF
CDR3nt: TGCGCCAGCAGCAGCAGGGACAGGGGGCGCGATTACGAGCAGTACTTC

v_gene: TRBV7-9
d_gene: TRBD1
abundance: .
j_gene: TRBJ2-1
CDR3aa: CASSSTGTGGNEQFF
CDR3nt: TGTGCCAGCAGCTCCACCGGGACAGGAGGCAATGAGCAGTTCTTC

v_gene: TRBV11-2
d_gene: .
abundance: .
j_gene: TRBJ1-2
CDR3aa: CASSLGAYGYTF
CDR3nt: TGTGCCAGCAGCTTGGGGGCCTATGGCTACACCTTC

v_gene: TRBV29-1
d_gene: .
abundance: .
j_gene: TRBJ1-2
CDR3aa: CSVRPDNNYGYTF
CDR3nt: TGCAGCGTGCGGCCAGATAATAACTATGGCTACACCTTC

v_gene: TRBV4-1
d_gene: .
abundance: .
j_gene: TRBJ1-2
CDR3aa: CASSEGTKGPGYTF
CDR3nt: TGCGCCAGCAGCGAAGGGACGAAGGGGCCTGGCTACACCTTC

v_gene: TRBV9
d_gene: .
abundance: .
j_gene: TRBJ1-1
CDR3aa: CASSVDLFTEAFF
CDR3nt: TGTGCCAGCAGCGTAGATTTATTCACTGAAGCTTTCTTT

v_gene: TRBV7-9
d_gene: .
abundance: .
j_gene: TRBJ1-3
CDR3aa: CASSFTVSGNTIYF
CDR3nt: TGTGCCAGCAGCTTTACAGTCTCTGGAAACACCATATATTTT

v_gene: TRBV9
d_gene: .
abundance: .
j_gene: TRBJ2-4
CDR3aa: CASSGEVVAKNIQYF
CDR3nt: TGTGCCAGCAGCGGAGAGGTGGTAGCCAAAAACATTCAGTACTTC

v_gene: TRBV12-5
d_gene: TRBD1
abundance: once
j_gene: TRBJ2-6
CDR3aa: CASGLSRDRGLSGANVLTF
CDR3nt: TGTGCTAGTGGTTTGTCAAGGGACAGGGGTCTTTCTGGGGCCAACGTCCTGACTTTC

v_gene: TRBV7-6
d_gene: .
abundance: .
j_gene: TRBJ2-7
CDR3aa: CASSLVVGAYEQYF
CDR3nt: TGTGCCAGCAGCTTAGTTGTGGGAGCCTACGAGCAGTACTTC

v_gene: TRBV5-6
d_gene: .
abundance: .
j_gene: TRBJ1-2
CDR3aa: CASSFFRSTYGYTF
CDR3nt: TGTGCCAGCAGCTTTTTCAGGTCTACCTATGGCTACACCTTC

v_gene: TRBV19
d_gene: .
abundance: .
j_gene: TRBJ2-7
CDR3aa: CASSLEGVGYEQYF
CDR3nt: TGTGCCAGTAGTTTGGAAGGAGTTGGCTACGAGCAGTACTTC

v_gene: TRBV30
d_gene: TRBD2
abundance: .
j_gene: TRBJ2-7
CDR3aa: CAWRDLSGSISKQYF
CDR3nt: TGTGCCTGGAGGGACCTCAGCGGGAGTATTTCGAAGCAGTACTTC

v_gene: TRBV14
d_gene: .
abundance: once
j_gene: TRBJ1-1
CDR3aa: CASSPTGTEAFF
CDR3nt: TGTGCCAGCAGCCCTACAGGAACTGAAGCTTTCTTT

v_gene: TRBV19
d_gene: .
abundance: .
j_gene: TRBJ1-1
CDR3aa: CASSVSDRWNTEAFF
CDR3nt: TGTGCCAGTAGTGTATCGGACAGATGGAACACTGAAGCTTTCTTT

v_gene: TRBV7-8
d_gene: .
abundance: .
j_gene: TRBJ1-1
CDR3aa: CASGNFRTVVTEAFF
CDR3nt: TGTGCCAGCGGAAACTTTCGGACAGTCGTCACTGAAGCTTTCTTT

v_gene: TRBV29-1
d_gene: TRBD2
abundance: once
j_gene: TRBJ2-3
CDR3aa: CSVSGTSQDTQYF
CDR3nt: TGCAGCGTATCCGGGACTAGCCAAGATACGCAGTATTTT

v_gene: TRBV30
d_gene: TRBD2
abundance: few
j_gene: TRBJ2-2
CDR3aa: CAWSRLGGAGGELFF
CDR3nt: TGTGCCTGGAGTCGGTTGGGAGGGGCTGGCGGGGAGCTGTTTTTT

v_gene: TRBV12-5
d_gene: TRBD2
abundance: once
j_gene: TRBJ2-3
CDR3aa: CASTLSGSHTDTQYF
CDR3nt: TGTGCTAGCACTCTTAGCGGGAGTCACACAGATACGCAGTATTTT

v_gene: TRBV7-9
d_gene: .
abundance: .
j_gene: TRBJ1-2
CDR3aa: CASSLPVAGYTF
CDR3nt: TGTGCCAGCAGCTTACCGGTCGCTGGCTACACCTTC

v_gene: TRBV5-4
d_gene: TRBD2
abundance: .
j_gene: TRBJ2-7
CDR3aa: CASSWGGGAGSNEQYF
CDR3nt: TGTGCCAGCAGCTGGGGCGGGGGGGCTGGGTCCAACGAGCAGTACTTC

v_gene: TRBV7-9
d_gene: .
abundance: .
j_gene: TRBJ1-1
CDR3aa: CASGRGNTEAFF
CDR3nt: TGTGCCAGCGGCAGGGGGAACACTGAAGCTTTCTTT

v_gene: TRBV9
d_gene: .
abundance: .
j_gene: TRBJ2-1
CDR3aa: CASSVELQTQNNEQFF
CDR3nt: TGTGCCAGCAGCGTAGAATTACAGACACAGAACAATGAGCAGTTCTTC

v_gene: TRBV2
d_gene: .
abundance: .
j_gene: TRBJ1-4
CDR3aa: CASRIEQGSNEKLFF
CDR3nt: TGTGCCAGCAGAATTGAACAGGGATCTAATGAAAAACTGTTTTTT

v_gene: TRBV5-1
d_gene: .
abundance: .
j_gene: TRBJ2-5
CDR3aa: CASSLAPGQGQATQYF
CDR3nt: TGCGCCAGCAGCTTGGCTCCGGGCCAGGGTCAAGCGACCCAGTACTTC

v_gene: TRBV2
d_gene: TRBD1
abundance: few
j_gene: TRBJ1-6
CDR3aa: CASSLVHTGALSPLHF
CDR3nt: TGTGCCAGCAGTCTTGTCCATACAGGGGCATTATCACCCCTCCACTTT

v_gene: TRBV5-1
d_gene: TRBD2
abundance: .
j_gene: TRBJ2-7
CDR3aa: CASSLEAGLGEQYF
CDR3nt: TGCGCCAGCAGCTTGGAAGCGGGACTAGGCGAGCAGTACTTC

v_gene: TRBV27
d_gene: TRBD1
abundance: .
j_gene: TRBJ1-1
CDR3aa: CASSWDRDSEAFF
CDR3nt: TGTGCCAGCAGTTGGGACAGGGACTCTGAAGCTTTCTTT

v_gene: TRBV5-1
d_gene: .
abundance: .
j_gene: TRBJ1-1
CDR3aa: CASSFGSGFNTEAFF
CDR3nt: TGCGCCAGCAGCTTCGGTTCAGGGTTTAACACTGAAGCTTTCTTT

v_gene: TRBV10-3
d_gene: TRBD1
abundance: .
j_gene: TRBJ2-6
CDR3aa: CAISPHEDRAAGANVLTF
CDR3nt: TGTGCCATCAGTCCACATGAGGACAGGGCGGCTGGGGCCAACGTCCTGACTTTC

v_gene: TRBV30
d_gene: .
abundance: .
j_gene: TRBJ2-5
CDR3aa: CAWSALETQYF
CDR3nt: TGTGCCTGGAGTGCCCTGGAGACCCAGTACTTC

v_gene: TRBV7-8
d_gene: .
abundance: .
j_gene: TRBJ1-5
CDR3aa: CASSLSGVHQPQHF
CDR3nt: TGTGCCAGCAGCTTAAGCGGGGTTCATCAGCCCCAGCATTTT

v_gene: TRBV9
d_gene: .
abundance: .
j_gene: TRBJ2-7
CDR3aa: CASSPGWGDSYEQYF
CDR3nt: TGTGCCAGCAGCCCCGGGTGGGGGGACAGCTACGAGCAGTACTTC

v_gene: TRBV9
d_gene: .
abundance: .
j_gene: TRBJ2-3
CDR3aa: CASSPITDTQYF
CDR3nt: TGTGCCAGCAGCCCAATCACAGATACGCAGTATTTT

v_gene: TRBV4-1
d_gene: TRBD1
abundance: .
j_gene: TRBJ2-6
CDR3aa: CASRGDRAGANVLTF
CDR3nt: TGCGCCAGCAGGGGGGACAGGGCTGGGGCCAACGTCCTGACTTTC

v_gene: TRBV29-1
d_gene: .
abundance: .
j_gene: TRBJ1-1
CDR3aa: CSVEEGWGSPAFF
CDR3nt: TGCAGCGTTGAAGAAGGGTGGGGCAGTCCAGCTTTCTTT

v_gene: TRBV5-4
d_gene: TRBD2
abundance: .
j_gene: TRBJ2-7
CDR3aa: CASSLGLAGGWEYF
CDR3nt: TGTGCCAGCAGCTTAGGACTAGCGGGGGGCTGGGAGTACTTC

v_gene: TRBV18
d_gene: .
abundance: .
j_gene: TRBJ1-1
CDR3aa: CASSPRNGDTEAFF
CDR3nt: TGTGCCAGCTCACCGAGGAATGGAGACACTGAAGCTTTCTTT

v_gene: TRBV29-1
d_gene: .
abundance: few
j_gene: TRBJ1-4
CDR3aa: CSVKGGGLNEKLFF
CDR3nt: TGCAGCGTCAAGGGGGGGGGACTTAATGAAAAACTGTTTTTT